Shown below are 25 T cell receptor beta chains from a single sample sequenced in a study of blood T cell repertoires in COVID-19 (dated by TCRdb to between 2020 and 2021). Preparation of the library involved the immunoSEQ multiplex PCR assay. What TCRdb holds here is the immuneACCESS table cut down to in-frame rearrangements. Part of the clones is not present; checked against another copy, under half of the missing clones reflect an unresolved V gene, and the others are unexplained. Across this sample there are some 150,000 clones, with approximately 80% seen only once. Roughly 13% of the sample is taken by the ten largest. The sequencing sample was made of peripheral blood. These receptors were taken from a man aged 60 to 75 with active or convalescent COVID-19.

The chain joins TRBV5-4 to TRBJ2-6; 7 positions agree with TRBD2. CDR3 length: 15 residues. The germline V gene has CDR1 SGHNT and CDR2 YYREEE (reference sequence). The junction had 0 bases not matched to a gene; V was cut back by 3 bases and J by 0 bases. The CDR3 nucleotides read TGTGCCAGCAGCTGGGGGGGCTCTGGGGCCAACGTCCTGACTTTC. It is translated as CASSWGGSGANVLTF.

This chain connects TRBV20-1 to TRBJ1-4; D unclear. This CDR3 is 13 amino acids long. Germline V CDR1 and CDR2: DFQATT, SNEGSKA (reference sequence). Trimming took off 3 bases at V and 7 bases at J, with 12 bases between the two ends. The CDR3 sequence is CSASSGSAEKLFF. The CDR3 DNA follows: TGCAGTGCTAGTTCGGGATCCGCTGAAAAACTGTTTTTT.

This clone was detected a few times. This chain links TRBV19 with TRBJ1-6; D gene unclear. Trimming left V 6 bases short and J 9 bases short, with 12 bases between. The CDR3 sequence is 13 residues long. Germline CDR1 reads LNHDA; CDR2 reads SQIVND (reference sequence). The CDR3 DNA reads TGTGCCAGTAGAGGCAGGATAAGTTCACCCCTCCACTTT. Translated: CASRGRISSPLHF.

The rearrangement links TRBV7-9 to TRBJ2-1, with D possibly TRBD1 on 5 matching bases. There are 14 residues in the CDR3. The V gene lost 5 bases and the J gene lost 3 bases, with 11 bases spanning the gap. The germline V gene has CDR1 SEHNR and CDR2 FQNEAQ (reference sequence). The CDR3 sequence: CASSPGQGYNEQFF. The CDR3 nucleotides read TGTGCCAGCAGCCCCGGCCAGGGCTACAATGAGCAGTTCTTC.

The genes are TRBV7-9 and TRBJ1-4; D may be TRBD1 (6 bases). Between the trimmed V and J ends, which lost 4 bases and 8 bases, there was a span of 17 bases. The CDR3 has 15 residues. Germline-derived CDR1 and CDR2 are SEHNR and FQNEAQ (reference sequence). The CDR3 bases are TGTGCCAGCAGCTCGGGACACCAGGGCCGAGAAAAACTGTTTTTT. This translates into CASSSGHQGREKLFF.

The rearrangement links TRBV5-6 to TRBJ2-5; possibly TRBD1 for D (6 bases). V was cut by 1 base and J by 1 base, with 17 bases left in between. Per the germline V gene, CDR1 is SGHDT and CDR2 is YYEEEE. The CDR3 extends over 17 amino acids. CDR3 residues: CASSLLPGQHIQETQYF. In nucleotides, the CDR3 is TGTGCCAGCAGCTTGTTACCGGGACAACATATCCAAGAGACCCAGTACTTC.

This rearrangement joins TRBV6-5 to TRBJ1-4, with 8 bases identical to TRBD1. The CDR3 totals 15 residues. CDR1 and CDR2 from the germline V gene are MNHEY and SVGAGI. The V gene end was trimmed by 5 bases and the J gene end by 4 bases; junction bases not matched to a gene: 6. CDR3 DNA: TGTGCCAGCAGTCCCAACAGGGGGTTTAATGAAAAACTGTTTTTT. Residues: CASSPNRGFNEKLFF.

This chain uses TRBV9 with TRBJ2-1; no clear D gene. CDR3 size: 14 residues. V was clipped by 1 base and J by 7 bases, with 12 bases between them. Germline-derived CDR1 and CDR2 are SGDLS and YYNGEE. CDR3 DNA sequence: TGTGCCAGCAGCGTAAGAGGAAATTTGAATGAGCAGTTCTTC. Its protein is CASSVRGNLNEQFF.

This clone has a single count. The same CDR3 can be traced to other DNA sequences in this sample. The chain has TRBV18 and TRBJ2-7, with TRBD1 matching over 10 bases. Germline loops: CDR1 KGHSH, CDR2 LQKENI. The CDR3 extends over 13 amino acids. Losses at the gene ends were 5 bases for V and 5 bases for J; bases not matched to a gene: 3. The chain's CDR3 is CASSSGTGDEQYF. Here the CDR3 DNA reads TGTGCCAGCTCAAGTGGGACAGGGGACGAGCAGTACTTC.

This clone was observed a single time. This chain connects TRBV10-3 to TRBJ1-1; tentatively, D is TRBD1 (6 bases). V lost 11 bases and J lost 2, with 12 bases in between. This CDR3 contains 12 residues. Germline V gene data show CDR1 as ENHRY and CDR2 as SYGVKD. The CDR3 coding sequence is TGTGCCGCTGAGGGGGTTAACACTGAAGCTTTCTTT. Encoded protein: CAAEGVNTEAFF.

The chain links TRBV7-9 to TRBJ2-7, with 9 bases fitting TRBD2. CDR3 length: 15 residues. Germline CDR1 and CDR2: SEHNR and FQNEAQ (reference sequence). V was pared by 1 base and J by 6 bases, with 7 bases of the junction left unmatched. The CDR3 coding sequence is TGTGCCAGCAGCTTAGTACCTAGCGGGAAATCCGAGCAGTACTTC. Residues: CASSLVPSGKSEQYF.

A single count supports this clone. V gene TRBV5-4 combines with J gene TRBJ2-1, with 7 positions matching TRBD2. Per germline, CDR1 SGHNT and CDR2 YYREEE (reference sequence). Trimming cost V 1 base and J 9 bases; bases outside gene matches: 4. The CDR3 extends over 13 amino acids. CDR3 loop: CASSLYIAGEQFF. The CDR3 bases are TGTGCCAGCAGCTTGTACATAGCGGGTGAGCAGTTCTTC.

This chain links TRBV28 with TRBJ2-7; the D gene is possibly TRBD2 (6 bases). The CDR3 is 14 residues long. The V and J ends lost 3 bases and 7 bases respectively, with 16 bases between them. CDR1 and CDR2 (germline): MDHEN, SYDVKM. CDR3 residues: CASSLEGWALEQYF. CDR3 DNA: TGTGCCAGCAGTTTGGAGGGATGGGCGTTGGAGCAGTACTTC.

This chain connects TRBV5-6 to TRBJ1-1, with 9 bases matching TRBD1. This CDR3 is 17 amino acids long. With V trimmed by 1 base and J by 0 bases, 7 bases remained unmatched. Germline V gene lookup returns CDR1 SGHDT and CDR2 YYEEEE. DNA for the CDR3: TGTGCCAGCAGCTTGCGGACAGGGGCCACAATGAACACTGAAGCTTTCTTT. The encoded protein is CASSLRTGATMNTEAFF. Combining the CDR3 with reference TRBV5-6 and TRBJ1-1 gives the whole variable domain DAGVTQSPTHLIKTRGQQVTLRCSPKSGHDTVSWYQQALGQGPQFIFQYYEEEERQRGNFPDRFSGHQFPNYSSELNVNALLLGDSALYLCASSLRTGATMNTEAFFGQGTRLTVV.

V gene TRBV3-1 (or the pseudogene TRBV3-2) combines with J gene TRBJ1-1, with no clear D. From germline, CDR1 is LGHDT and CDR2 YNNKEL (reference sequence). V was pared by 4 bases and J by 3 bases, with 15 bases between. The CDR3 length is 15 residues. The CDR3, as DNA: TGTGCCAGCAGCCCCCGGACGAGGGAGGACACTGAAGCTTTCTTT. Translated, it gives CASSPRTREDTEAFF.

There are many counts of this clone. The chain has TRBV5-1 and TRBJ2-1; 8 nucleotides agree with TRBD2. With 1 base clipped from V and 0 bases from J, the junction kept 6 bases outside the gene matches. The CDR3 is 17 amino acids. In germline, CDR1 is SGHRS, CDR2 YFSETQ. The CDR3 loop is CASSLISSGYSYNEQFF. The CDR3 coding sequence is TGCGCCAGCAGCTTGATATCTAGCGGGTACTCCTACAATGAGCAGTTCTTC.

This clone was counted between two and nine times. CDR3 in amino acids: CASSLSWGGENTQYF. The CDR3 DNA is TGTGCCAGCAGTTTATCGTGGGGGGGCGAAAATACGCAGTATTTT. V usage is TRBV27 and J usage is TRBJ2-3; weak D call: TRBD2 (7 bases). The germline CDR1 and CDR2 sequences are MNHEY and SMNVEV (reference sequence). There are 15 residues in the CDR3. Deletions cut 0 bases from V and 7 bases from J, with 14 bases between.

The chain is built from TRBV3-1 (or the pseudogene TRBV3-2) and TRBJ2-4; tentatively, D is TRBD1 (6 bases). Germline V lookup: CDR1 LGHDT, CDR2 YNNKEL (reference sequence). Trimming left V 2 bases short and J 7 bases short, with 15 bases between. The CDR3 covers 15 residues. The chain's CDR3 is CASSQTTGLMNIQYF. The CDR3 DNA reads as TGTGCCAGCAGCCAAACTACAGGGTTAATGAACATTCAGTACTTC.

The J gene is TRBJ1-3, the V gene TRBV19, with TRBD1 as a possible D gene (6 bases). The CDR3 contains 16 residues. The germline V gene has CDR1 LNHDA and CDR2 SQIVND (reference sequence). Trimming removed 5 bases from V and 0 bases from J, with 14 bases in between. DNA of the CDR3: TGTGCCAGTAGTGCACAGGGCAGCTTCTCTGGAAACACCATATATTTT. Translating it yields CASSAQGSFSGNTIYF.

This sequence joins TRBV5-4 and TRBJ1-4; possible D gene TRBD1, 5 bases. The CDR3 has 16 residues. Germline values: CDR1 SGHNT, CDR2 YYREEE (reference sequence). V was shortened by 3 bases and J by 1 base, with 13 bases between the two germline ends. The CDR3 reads CASSSSTDRTNEKLFF. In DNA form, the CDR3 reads TGTGCCAGCAGCTCCTCCACCGACAGAACTAATGAAAAACTGTTTTTT.

The CDR3 sequence is CASSKSPGQGHNEQFF. The CDR3 nucleotides read TGTGCCAGCAGTAAATCACCGGGACAGGGGCACAATGAGCAGTTCTTC. The gene calls are TRBV6-4 and TRBJ2-1; 10 positions match TRBD1. CDR3 length equals 16 residues. The ends lost 5 bases at V and 5 bases at J; junction bases unmatched: 9. Germline loops: CDR1 MRHNA, CDR2 SNTAGT.

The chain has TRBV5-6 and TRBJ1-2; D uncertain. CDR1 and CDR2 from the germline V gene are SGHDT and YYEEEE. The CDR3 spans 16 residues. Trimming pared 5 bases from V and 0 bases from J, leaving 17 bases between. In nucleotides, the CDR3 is TGTGCCAGCAGATCGAGGGCTACTAACTCTAACTATGGCTACACCTTC. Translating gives CASRSRATNSNYGYTF.

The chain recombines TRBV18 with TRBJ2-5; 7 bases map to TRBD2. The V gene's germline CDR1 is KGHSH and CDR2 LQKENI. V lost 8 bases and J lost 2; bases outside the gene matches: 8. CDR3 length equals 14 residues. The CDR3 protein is CASQYSGPQETQYF. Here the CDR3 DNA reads TGTGCCAGCCAATATAGCGGGCCGCAAGAGACCCAGTACTTC.

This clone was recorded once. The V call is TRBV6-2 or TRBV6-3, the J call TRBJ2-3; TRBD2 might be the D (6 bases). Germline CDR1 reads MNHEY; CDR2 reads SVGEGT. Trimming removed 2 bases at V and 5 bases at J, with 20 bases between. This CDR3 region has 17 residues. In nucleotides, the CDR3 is TGTGCCAGCAGTTACCTTATCGGGGGAGAGGATGAAGATACGCAGTATTTT. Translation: CASSYLIGGEDEDTQYF.

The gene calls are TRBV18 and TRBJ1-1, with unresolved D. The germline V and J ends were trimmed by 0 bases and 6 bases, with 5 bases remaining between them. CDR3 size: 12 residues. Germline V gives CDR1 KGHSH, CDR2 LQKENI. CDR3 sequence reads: CASSPPSSEAFF. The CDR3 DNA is TGTGCCAGCTCACCACCCTCCTCTGAAGCTTTCTTT.